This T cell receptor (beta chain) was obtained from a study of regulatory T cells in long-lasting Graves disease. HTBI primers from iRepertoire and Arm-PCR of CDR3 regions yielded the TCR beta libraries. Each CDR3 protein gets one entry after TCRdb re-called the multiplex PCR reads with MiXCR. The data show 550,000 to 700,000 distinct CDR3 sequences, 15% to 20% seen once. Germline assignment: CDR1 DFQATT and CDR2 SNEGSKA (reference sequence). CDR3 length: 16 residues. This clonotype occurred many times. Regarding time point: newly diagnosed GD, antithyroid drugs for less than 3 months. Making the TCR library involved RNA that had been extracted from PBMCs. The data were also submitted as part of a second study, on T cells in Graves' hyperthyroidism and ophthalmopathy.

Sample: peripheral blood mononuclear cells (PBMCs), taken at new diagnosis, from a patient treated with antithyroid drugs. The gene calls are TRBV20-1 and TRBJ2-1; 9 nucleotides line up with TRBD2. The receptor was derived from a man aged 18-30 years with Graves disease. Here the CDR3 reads CRGGLAGLSSYNEQFF. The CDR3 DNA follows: TGCAGGGGGGGGCTAGCGGGACTGAGCTCCTACAATGAGCAGTTCTTC.